The present entry profiles one TCR beta chain with its context. This specimen belongs to a study of blood T cell repertoires in COVID-19. The data were produced by immunoSEQ multiplex PCR, yet TCRdb's version contains in-frame clones alone and is incomplete. The repertoire holds 250,000 or so clones, 85% to 90% seen once, with about 9.3% in the top ten. The sequencing input was PBMCs or T cells enriched from blood (not recorded which). The TCR sequence derives from a man in his forties who had recovered from COVID-19.

CDR3 in amino acids: CASSPRLAGGPNEQFF. The CDR3 coding sequence is TGTGCCAGCAGTCCGAGACTAGCGGGAGGGCCTAATGAGCAGTTCTTC. This rearrangement joins TRBV6-2 or TRBV6-3 to TRBJ2-1, with 14 bases matching TRBD2. The CDR3 is 16 amino acids. The germline CDR1 and CDR2 sequences are MNHEY and SVGEGT. V lost 5 bases to trimming and J lost 7 bases; unmatched junction nucleotides: 7.